One and the same sample provided the 13 T cell receptor beta chains below, sequenced in a study of response to subunit inactivated influenza vaccine. TCRdb independently ran MiXCR on the RT-PCR reads; one entry per CDR3 protein. Counted here are more than 450,000 distinct CDR3 sequences, about an eighth occurring once; the ten biggest clones make up 10% to 13%. Sequencing was performed on PBMCs from blood, taken on the day of vaccination. The receptor source for this set is a man aged 45 to 65 who received an inactivated influenza vaccine.

In this sample, this clonotype turned up many times. The gene calls are TRBV6-1 and TRBJ1-3; the D gene is possibly TRBD1 (6 bases). Trimming left V 5 bases short and J 1 base short, with 12 bases between. There are 15 residues in the CDR3. The germline gives CDR1 MNHNS, CDR2 SASEGT. CDR3 sequence reads: CASSPGTSSGNTIYF. CDR3 bases: TGTGCCAGCAGTCCAGGGACATCTTCTGGAAACACCATATATTTT.

This clonotype has only a few counts. The V call is TRBV5-8, the J call TRBJ2-3; tentatively, D is TRBD2 (6 bases). Germline CDR1 and CDR2: SGHTS and YDEGEE. The CDR3 is 14 residues long. Trimming took off 1 base at V and 3 bases at J, with 9 bases between the two ends. CDR3 DNA sequence: TGTGCCAGCAGCTTGCGTAGCGGTACAGATACGCAGTATTTT. As protein: CASSLRSGTDTQYF.

This clonotype was seen a few times. The chain couples TRBV6-2 or TRBV6-3 to TRBJ2-1, with unresolved D. This CDR3 has 13 amino acids. The germline V gene has CDR1 MNHEY and CDR2 SVGEGT. V was shortened by 3 bases and J by 5 bases, with 8 bases between the two germline ends. The CDR3 DNA sequence: TGTGCCAGCAGTTATCGGACCCACAATGAGCAGTTCTTC. The encoded protein is CASSYRTHNEQFF.

CDR3 bases: TGTGCCTGCACCCAAGAAAGGACAGGGGGCGGGACAGATACGCAGTATTTT. Encoded protein: CACTQERTGGGTDTQYF. The rearrangement uses TRBV12-5 and TRBJ2-3, with TRBD1 matching over 11 bases. Germline lookup yields CDR1 LGHNT and CDR2 FRNRAP. The CDR3 has 17 amino acids.

This chain connects TRBV12-3 or TRBV12-4 to TRBJ1-1; the D is unclear. V lost 8 bases and J 0 bases, leaving 13 bases between the germline ends. The CDR3 contains 14 residues. The CDR3 coding sequence is TGTGCCAGCGGTGATATTTACATGAACACTGAAGCTTTCTTT. Translating it yields CASGDIYMNTEAFF.

This clonotype occurred many times. The CDR3 DNA follows: TGTGCCAGCAGTTTACCGGGACAGTGGACTAGCGTCGACGAGCAGTACTTC. Protein product: CASSLPGQWTSVDEQYF. V is TRBV5-6 and J is TRBJ2-7, with TRBD2 matching over 9 bases. Germline V gene lookup returns CDR1 SGHDT and CDR2 YYEEEE. Losses at the gene ends were 5 bases for V and 5 bases for J; bases not matched to a gene: 17. The CDR3 spans 17 residues.

The rearrangement links TRBV6-2 or TRBV6-3 to TRBJ1-2; D ambiguous. CDR1 and CDR2 from the germline V gene are MNHEY and SVGEGT. This CDR3 region has 14 residues. Trimming pared 2 bases from V and 6 bases from J, leaving 13 bases between. CDR3 DNA sequence: TGTGCCAGCAGTTACGATGGGGTTGGGAATGGCTACACCTTC. Its translation is CASSYDGVGNGYTF.

This chain joins TRBV12-3 or TRBV12-4 and TRBJ2-5, with D possibly called TRBD1 or TRBD2 (5 bases each). This CDR3 has 14 amino acids. V was cut by 1 base and J by 5 bases, with 11 bases left in between. The CDR3 DNA follows: TGTGCCAGCAGTTTAGAGGGACCTCTGGAGACCCAGTACTTC. Translation: CASSLEGPLETQYF.

This clonotype was recorded a few times. CDR3 residues: CASSLSSPGRTYEQYF. The DNA for the CDR3 is TGTGCCAGCAGTTTATCGTCGCCGGGCAGAACCTACGAGCAGTACTTC. This rearrangement joins TRBV27 to TRBJ2-7, with D unresolved. With 0 bases removed from V and 2 bases from J, the gap between germline ends came to 14 bases. Germline V lookup: CDR1 MNHEY, CDR2 SMNVEV (reference sequence). The CDR3 is 16 amino acids.

The chain recombines TRBV29-1 with TRBJ2-7; tentatively, D is TRBD1 (6 bases). CDR3 length: 13 residues. CDR1 and CDR2 (germline): SQVTM, ANQGSEA. V was trimmed by 7 bases and J by 5 bases, leaving 18 bases between them. The CDR3 protein is CSAQSGRGHEQYF. For the CDR3, the DNA is TGCAGCGCCCAGAGCGGCAGGGGCCACGAGCAGTACTTC.

This clonotype has just a few counts. The chain joins TRBV20-1 to TRBJ2-7, with TRBD1 identical over 11 bases. Germline-derived CDR1 and CDR2 are DFQATT and SNEGSKA (reference sequence). Trimming at V came to 6 bases and at J to 2 bases, leaving 6 bases not matched to a gene. This CDR3 is built from 14 residues. DNA for the CDR3: TGCAGTGCGGAGGGACAGGGGGGTGCCTACGAGCAGTACTTC. Translated, it gives CSAEGQGGAYEQYF.

The V gene is TRBV3-1, the J gene TRBJ2-5, with D possibly TRBD2 on 5 matching bases. CDR3 size: 15 residues. The V gene's germline CDR1 is LGHDT and CDR2 YNNKEL (reference sequence). The V gene lost 5 bases and the J gene lost 0 bases, with 13 bases spanning the gap. The CDR3 nucleotides read TGTGCCAGCAGCGCTAGCAGTACGTACCAAGAGACCCAGTACTTC. Translation: CASSASSTYQETQYF.

The chain uses TRBV5-1 and TRBJ2-3; possibly TRBD2 for D (5 bases). V dropped 4 bases and J dropped 7 bases, with 22 bases sitting between them. This CDR3 is built from 16 residues. Germline assignment: CDR1 SGHRS and CDR2 YFSETQ. The CDR3 bases are TGCGCCAGCAGCGAGCCTGCGGGTCCAGACTGGTATACGCAGTATTTT. The encoded protein is CASSEPAGPDWYTQYF.